What follows is one T cell receptor beta chain and its context. The sample is drawn from a study of response to subunit inactivated influenza vaccine. J lost 4 bases, V lost 0 bases, and 4 bases had no gene match. Per germline, CDR1 ENHRY and CDR2 SYGVKD. The CDR3 runs 17 residues. TCRdb re-analysed the RT-PCR reads in MiXCR, keeping a single row per CDR3 protein. In the table there are about 780,000 distinct CDR3 sequences, about 18% of which are singletons. This TCR came from a man between 50 and 59 years old who received an inactivated influenza vaccine. The gene calls are TRBV10-3 and TRBJ2-2, with 11 bases identical to TRBD2. This material consisted of PBMCs from blood, taken more than 4 days after vaccination. Here the CDR3 reads CAISESGTSGTTGELFF. CDR3 nucleotides: TGTGCCATCAGTGAGTCAGGGACTAGCGGTACCACCGGGGAGCTGTTTTTT.